The 29 T cell receptor beta chains below come from one sample, sequenced in a study of early T cells in non-severe SARS-CoV-2 infection. In TCRdb, the 5' RACE reads were re-called with MiXCR into one record per CDR3 protein. The data contain 75,000 to 100,000 distinct CDR3 sequences, around 17% of them singletons. Sequenced material: whole blood. Every receptor here comes from an adult who was a healthcare worker with PCR-confirmed SARS-CoV-2 infection or an uninfected control (not recorded which).

The chain has TRBV4-3 and TRBJ2-1; perhaps TRBD1 as D (5 bases). The CDR3 consists of 14 residues. The germline gives CDR1 LGHNA, CDR2 YSLEER. The V end lost 7 bases, the J end lost 0 bases, and 10 bases lay between the germline ends. In DNA form, the CDR3 reads TGCGCCAGCACGGGCAGGGACTCCTACAATGAGCAGTTCTTC. Translation: CASTGRDSYNEQFF.

This clonotype was seen at least ten times. This chain uses TRBV6-2 or TRBV6-3 with TRBJ2-1, with TRBD1 as a possible D gene (5 bases). This CDR3 has 13 residues. Germline CDR1 MNHEY, CDR2 SVGEGT. The germline V and J ends were trimmed by 4 bases and 9 bases, with 13 bases remaining between them. The CDR3 DNA reads as TGTGCCAGCAGTTCTCAGGGATTCACTGAGCAGTTCTTC. This encodes CASSSQGFTEQFF.

The gene calls are TRBV28 and TRBJ1-1, with TRBD1 matching 12 bases. The V segment lost 5 bases and the J segment 6 bases; nucleotides outside the gene matches: 7. The germline V gene encodes CDR1 MDHEN and CDR2 SYDVKM. The CDR3 is 15 residues long. CDR3 coding DNA: TGTGCCAGCAGTGAGCCGGGACAGGGGGCTTCTGAAGCTTTCTTT. It encodes CASSEPGQGASEAFF.

In its sample, this clonotype was seen once. The chain combines TRBV28 with TRBJ1-1; possibly TRBD1 for D (5 bases). V was shortened by 6 bases and J by 10 bases, with 18 bases between the two germline ends. Germline V gene data show CDR1 as MDHEN and CDR2 as SYDVKM. CDR3 length: 13 amino acids. The CDR3 here is CASSANSGTRAFF. The CDR3 coding sequence is TGTGCCAGCAGCGCCAATTCCGGGACGAGAGCTTTCTTT.

The chain uses TRBV24-1 and TRBJ2-1, with D uncertain. This CDR3 is 16 amino acids long. Germline lookup yields CDR1 KGHDR and CDR2 SFDVKD. With 3 bases removed from V and 8 bases from J, the gap between germline ends came to 19 bases. DNA of the CDR3: TGTGCCACCAGTGATGCCAGCCCTCAAGGGAAGGATGAGCAGTTCTTC. Its translation is CATSDASPQGKDEQFF.

V and J are TRBV29-1 and TRBJ2-3; D is possibly TRBD2 (5 bases). This CDR3 is built from 13 residues. Trimming removed 3 bases from V and 0 bases from J, with 7 bases in between. Per germline, CDR1 SQVTM and CDR2 ANQGSEA. CDR3 sequence (DNA): TGCAGCGTTGATAGCGACAGCACAGATACGCAGTATTTT. This codes for CSVDSDSTDTQYF.

This clonotype has ten or more counts. This chain links TRBV7-6 with TRBJ2-7; TRBD2 agrees at 9 bases. From germline, CDR1 is SGHVS and CDR2 FNYEAQ. The CDR3 loop spans 13 amino acids. The CDR3 DNA is TGTGCCAGCAGCCGGTCGGGTAGCGGGAGCTGCATGGTC. This sequence encodes CASSRSGSGSCMV.

This clonotype is medium-sized within its sample. V and J are TRBV12-3 or TRBV12-4 and TRBJ2-5; tentative D call: TRBD2 (5 bases). V was clipped by 5 bases and J by 1 base, with 8 bases between them. The CDR3 has 13 residues. The CDR3 nucleotides read TGTGCCAGCAGTAGTCGGGGCCAAGAGACCCAGTACTTC. Protein: CASSSRGQETQYF.

The V and J genes are TRBV6-5 and TRBJ2-1, with D possibly called TRBD1 or TRBD2 (5 bases each). This CDR3 spans 16 amino acids. Per the germline V gene, CDR1 is MNHEY and CDR2 is SVGAGI. Trimming pared 2 bases from V and 4 bases from J, leaving 15 bases between. CDR3 in amino acids: CASSYGGESRYNEQFF. The CDR3 nucleotides read TGTGCCAGCAGTTACGGGGGAGAAAGCAGGTACAATGAGCAGTTCTTC.

In its sample, this clonotype was seen a few times. V is TRBV10-3 and J is TRBJ2-1; D is unclear. The ends were cut back, 3 bases at V and 1 base at J, with 7 bases in the middle. CDR1 and CDR2 (germline): ENHRY, SYGVKD. The CDR3 has 14 residues. CDR3 loop: CAISDDASYNEQFF. The CDR3 nucleotides read TGTGCCATCAGTGACGACGCGTCCTACAATGAGCAGTTCTTC.

This clonotype was found many times. The V and J genes are TRBV12-3 or TRBV12-4 and TRBJ1-5, with no clear D. This CDR3 has 14 amino acids. Trimming left V 2 bases short and J 4 bases short, with 9 bases between. CDR3 protein: CASSLSAINQPQHF. The CDR3 DNA sequence: TGTGCCAGCAGTTTATCGGCTATTAATCAGCCCCAGCATTTT.

This clonotype was observed a few times. This chain links TRBV6-5 with TRBJ1-1, with a possible D match to TRBD1 (6 bases). Trimming pared 2 bases from V and 0 bases from J, leaving 10 bases between. Germline CDR1 is MNHEY and CDR2 is SVGAGI. This CDR3 comprises 15 residues. The CDR3 region has the DNA TGTGCCAGCAGTTACCAGGGGAACATGAACACTGAAGCTTTCTTT. This translates into CASSYQGNMNTEAFF.

V usage is TRBV12-3 or TRBV12-4 and J usage is TRBJ2-4; D is unresolved. Between the trimmed V and J ends, which lost 7 bases and 7 bases, there was a span of 11 bases. This CDR3 has 12 amino acids. The CDR3 DNA is TGTGCCAGCACCCTTGTGGGGAACATTCAGTACTTC. Its translation is CASTLVGNIQYF.

The chain joins TRBV5-1 to TRBJ2-5; 7 bases are shared with TRBD1. The CDR3 consists of 14 residues. Germline values: CDR1 SGHRS, CDR2 YFSETQ. The junction had 0 bases not matched to a gene; V was cut back by 0 bases and J by 1 base. CDR3 region: CASSLGQGQETQYF. The CDR3 DNA follows: TGCGCCAGCAGCTTGGGACAGGGCCAAGAGACCCAGTACTTC.

This clonotype was observed at least ten times. This rearrangement joins TRBV4-3 to TRBJ2-2; 9 bases match TRBD2. V lost 8 bases and J lost 5; bases outside the gene matches: 6. The CDR3 totals 14 residues. From germline, CDR1 is LGHNA and CDR2 YSLEER. In nucleotides, the CDR3 is TGCGCCAGCCGAGCGGGAGGTCCAACCGGGGAGCTGTTTTTT. Its protein is CASRAGGPTGELFF.

This clonotype was observed at least ten times. The chain recombines TRBV29-1 with TRBJ2-5, with a possible D match to TRBD1 (5 bases). V dropped 7 bases and J dropped 2 bases, with 23 bases sitting between them. Germline CDR1 reads SQVTM; CDR2 reads ANQGSEA. The CDR3 sequence is 16 residues long. The CDR3 sequence: CSAGAGWGMVQETQYF. Written as DNA, the CDR3 is TGCAGCGCTGGGGCAGGGTGGGGTATGGTTCAAGAGACCCAGTACTTC.

This clonotype has more than one count but fewer than ten. The rearrangement uses TRBV4-2 and TRBJ2-5; 10 nucleotides line up with TRBD2. The germline CDR1 and CDR2 sequences are LGHNA and YNFKEQ. V shed 3 bases and J 7 bases; nucleotides not matched to a gene: 5. There are 14 residues in the CDR3. This CDR3 is CASSQGLATGTQYF. Written as DNA, the CDR3 is TGTGCCAGCAGCCAGGGACTAGCGACTGGGACCCAGTACTTC.

Only a few counts were recorded for this clonotype. Here the CDR3 DNA reads TGTGCCAGCAGTTTAGACAGGACCTACGAGCAGTACTTC. Residues: CASSLDRTYEQYF. The chain couples TRBV27 to TRBJ2-7; D may be TRBD1 (6 bases). The ends were cut back, 2 bases at V and 2 bases at J, with 7 bases in the middle. The CDR3 length is 13 residues. Germline assignment: CDR1 MNHEY and CDR2 SMNVEV (reference sequence).

The table lists this clonotype with a few counts. The genes are TRBV2 and TRBJ2-1; D is unresolved. Germline V gene sequence: CDR1 SNHLY, CDR2 FYNNEI. Deletions cut 2 bases from V and 8 bases from J, with 4 bases between. The CDR3 is 11 amino acids. The CDR3 sequence: CASSEYYEQFF. CDR3 DNA sequence: TGTGCCAGCAGTGAATATTATGAGCAGTTCTTC. The variable domain in full, with the rest retrieved from reference TRBV2 and TRBJ2-1, is EPEVTQTPSHQVTQMGQEVILRCVPISNHLYFYWYRQILGQKVEFLVSFYNNEISEKSEIFDDQFSVERPDGSNFTLKIRSTKLEDSAMYFCASSEYYEQFFGPGTRLTVL.

This clonotype turned up a few times. The chain employs TRBV6-1 and TRBJ2-1; D not resolved. There are 13 residues in the CDR3. V gave up 4 bases and J gave up 9 bases, with 13 bases separating them. CDR1 and CDR2 (germline): MNHNS, SASEGT. CDR3: CASSGIRVGEQFF. The CDR3 DNA sequence: TGTGCCAGCAGTGGGATACGGGTCGGTGAGCAGTTCTTC.

The genes are TRBV7-2 and TRBJ1-1, with 9 positions matching TRBD1. The CDR3 has 15 residues. Trimming removed 4 bases from V and 1 base from J; junction bases left unmatched: 4. Looked up from germline, CDR1 is SGHTA and CDR2 is FQGNSA. The CDR3 region has the DNA TGTGCCAGCAGCTCCCCGGACAGGGGGAACACTGAAGCTTTCTTT. Amino acid sequence: CASSSPDRGNTEAFF.

In its sample, this clonotype was seen a few times. This chain connects TRBV28 to TRBJ2-2; D is ambiguous. The CDR3 has 17 residues. Germline CDR1 reads MDHEN; CDR2 reads SYDVKM. V shed 6 bases and J shed 0 bases, with 17 bases lying between them. CDR3 in amino acids: CASSPRRVSPNTGELFF. The CDR3 DNA follows: TGTGCCAGCAGCCCCCGGAGAGTCAGCCCGAACACCGGGGAGCTGTTTTTT.

Ten or more counts support this clonotype. This rearrangement joins TRBV28 to TRBJ2-1; perhaps TRBD1 as D (6 bases). Per germline, CDR1 MDHEN and CDR2 SYDVKM. V was cut by 6 bases and J by 9 bases, with 9 bases left in between. The CDR3 has 11 amino acids. CDR3 region: CASSLGGEQFF. The CDR3 DNA is TGTGCCAGCAGCTTAGGGGGTGAGCAGTTCTTC.

This clonotype has only a few counts. V and J are TRBV28 and TRBJ2-1; TRBD2 aligns across 8 bases. With V trimmed by 6 bases and J by 6 bases, 7 bases remained unmatched. CDR1 MDHEN and CDR2 SYDVKM come from the germline V gene. The CDR3 is made up of 14 amino acids. CDR3 in amino acids: CASSYLAGANEQFF. Here the CDR3 DNA reads TGTGCCAGCAGCTATCTAGCGGGTGCCAATGAGCAGTTCTTC.

This clonotype has just a few counts. V is TRBV7-2 and J is TRBJ2-7; D possibly matches TRBD1 or TRBD2 (5 bases each). Germline values: CDR1 SGHTA, CDR2 FQGNSA. Trimming removed 3 bases at V and 0 bases at J, with 12 bases between. The CDR3 has 15 amino acids. CDR3: CASSLAGSGSYEQYF. The CDR3 region has the DNA TGTGCCAGCAGCTTGGCAGGGAGCGGCTCCTACGAGCAGTACTTC.

This clonotype has just a few counts. The J gene is TRBJ1-1, the V gene TRBV20-1; the D is unclear. The CDR3 is 16 amino acids. The germline V gene encodes CDR1 DFQATT and CDR2 SNEGSKA (reference sequence). V shed 3 bases and J shed 2 bases, with 19 bases lying between them. The DNA for the CDR3 is TGCAGTGCTAGTCCCGTCGGGCTGTTTTTCAACACTGAAGCTTTCTTT. This gives the protein CSASPVGLFFNTEAFF.

At least ten counts were recorded for this clonotype. The chain has TRBV20-1 and TRBJ2-3, with unresolved D. Germline assignment: CDR1 DFQATT and CDR2 SNEGSKA (reference sequence). The CDR3 covers 12 residues. V was cut by 5 bases and J by 2 bases, with 8 bases left in between. CDR3 DNA sequence: TGCAGTGCTGGAAAGCCCACAGATACGCAGTATTTT. Its translation: CSAGKPTDTQYF.

V gene TRBV21-1 combines with J gene TRBJ2-3; the D segment call TRBD2 is taken from the table without a DNA check. TRBV21-1 is labeled a pseudogene. This CDR3 comprises 17 residues. The CDR3 sequence: CASSKRDSGGGTDTQYF. The CDR3 coding sequence is TGTGCCAGCAGCAAAAGGGATAGCGGGGGGGGAACAGATACGCAGTATTTT.

The chain is built from TRBV28 and TRBJ2-7; 13 bases are a match to TRBD2. The germline V gene has CDR1 MDHEN and CDR2 SYDVKM. The CDR3 is 15 amino acids. Unmatched junction bases numbered 4, after V lost 3 bases and J lost 5 bases. CDR3 bases: TGTGCCAGCAGTTTGACTAGCGGGAGGATCGACGAGCAGTACTTC. Encoded protein: CASSLTSGRIDEQYF.